The T cell receptor (gamma chain) described here comes from a study of γδ T cells in repeated Plasmodium falciparum infection. Study at large: Each infection was followed by sampling at 21 days, plus baseline and some pre-infection draws. Malian samples came from no-transmission periods or across acute febrile malaria episodes.

This clone was detected a few times. As yet, its antigen is unknown. This likely came from a read error, as a far larger clone is one base away. The sample carries other DNA sequences with the same CDR3. Flow sorting of PBMC yielded separate Vgamma9/Vdelta2+ and Vdelta2-negative gammadelta T cell populations for bulk repertoire analysis. The CDR3 consists of 11 residues. Trimming cost V 6 bases and J 10 bases; bases outside gene matches: 9. The V gene's germline CDR1 is GITISATS and CDR2 ISYDGTV (reference sequence). TCRdb re-processed the multiplex PCR reads via CATT. The sample consists of approximately 26,000 gamma-chain clones, roughly 3.1% of them appearing once. Regarding the study as a whole: Vgamma9/Vdelta2+ T cells showed a stable polyclonal repertoire with shared TCRgamma sequences. Malian children's Vdelta2-negative repertoires appeared more expanded and less diverse than Australians'.

The sample was gamma-delta T cells from blood. This rearrangement joins TRGV9 to TRGJ1 or TRGJ2. The receptor was isolated from a pool of human donors (malaria-infected and uninfected, not separated). In nucleotides, the CDR3 is TGTGCCTTGTGGCTCCCATGCAAGAAACTCTTT. Protein: CALWLPCKKLF.